This TCR beta chain was found in a study of lymphopenia after photon versus proton radiotherapy. In the case of this clone: Its specificity is unknown.

Study results and limitations: Larger post-nadir TCR diversity loss correlated inversely with survival in deceased patients. Under photons, naive T cells and diversity fell while effector/memory populations rose. Only patients who died were analyzed for survival; proton advantage is unproven. After lymphocyte nadir, photon-treated repertoires showed oligoclonal expansion, especially CD8+ Temra.

Clones were read by immunoSEQ multiplex PCR, and TCRdb kept only the in-frame ones, dropping some. The profile shows about 39,000 clones, roughly 92% of them singletons. Trimming removed 3 bases from V and 5 bases from J, with 14 bases in between. This CDR3 is built from 15 residues. Germline values: CDR1 SGHNT, CDR2 YENEEA. This sequence was found in a man in his fifties or sixties with cholangiocarcinoma. This sequence joins TRBV11-3 and TRBJ2-1; maybe TRBD1 (5 bases). The sample was peripheral blood, taken from a patient treated with photon-based radiotherapy. In DNA, the CDR3 is TGTGCCAGCAGCTTTGAGGACACCGGAAACAATGAGCAGTTCTTC. Translating it yields CASSFEDTGNNEQFF.